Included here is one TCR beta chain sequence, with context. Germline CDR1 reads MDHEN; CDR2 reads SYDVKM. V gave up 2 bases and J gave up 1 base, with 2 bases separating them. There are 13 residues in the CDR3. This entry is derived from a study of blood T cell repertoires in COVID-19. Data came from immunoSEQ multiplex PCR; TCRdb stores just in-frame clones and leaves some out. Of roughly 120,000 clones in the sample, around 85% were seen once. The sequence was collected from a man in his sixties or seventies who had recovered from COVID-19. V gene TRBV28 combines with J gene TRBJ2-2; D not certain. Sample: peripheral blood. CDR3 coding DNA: TGTGCCAGCAGTTTACAGAACACCGGGGAGCTGTTTTTT. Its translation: CASSLQNTGELFF.